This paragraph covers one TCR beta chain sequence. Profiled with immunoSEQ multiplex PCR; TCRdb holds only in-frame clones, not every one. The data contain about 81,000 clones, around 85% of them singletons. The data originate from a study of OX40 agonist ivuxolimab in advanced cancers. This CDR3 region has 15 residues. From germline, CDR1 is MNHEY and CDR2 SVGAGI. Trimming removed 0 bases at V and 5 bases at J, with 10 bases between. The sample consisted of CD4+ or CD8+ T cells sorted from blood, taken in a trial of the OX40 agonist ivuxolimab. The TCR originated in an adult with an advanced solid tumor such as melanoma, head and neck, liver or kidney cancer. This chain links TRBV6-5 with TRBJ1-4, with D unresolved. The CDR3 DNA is TGTGCCAGCAGTTACTCTCCGTACTACAATGAAAAACTGTTTTTT. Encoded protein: CASSYSPYYNEKLFF.